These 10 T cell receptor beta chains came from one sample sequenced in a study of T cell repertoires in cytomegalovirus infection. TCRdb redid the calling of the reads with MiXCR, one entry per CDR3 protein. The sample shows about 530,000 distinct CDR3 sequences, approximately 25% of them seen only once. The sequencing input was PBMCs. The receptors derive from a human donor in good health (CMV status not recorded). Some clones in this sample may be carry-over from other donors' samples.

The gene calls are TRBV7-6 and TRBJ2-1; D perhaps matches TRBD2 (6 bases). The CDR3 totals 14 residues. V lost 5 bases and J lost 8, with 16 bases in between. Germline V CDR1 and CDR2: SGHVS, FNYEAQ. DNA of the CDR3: TGTGCCAGCAGCGCCAAGTACTGGGGGGATGAGCAGTTCTTC. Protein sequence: CASSAKYWGDEQFF.

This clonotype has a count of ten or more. The CDR3 region is CASSSGLARNYEQYF. The CDR3 DNA is TGTGCCAGCAGCTCGGGACTAGCGCGCAACTACGAGCAGTACTTC. The chain uses TRBV7-2 and TRBJ2-7; 10 bases line up with TRBD2. The J segment lost 3 bases and the V segment lost 4 bases, leaving 6 bases of the junction unmatched. Per germline, CDR1 SGHTA and CDR2 FQGNSA. The CDR3 runs to 15 residues.

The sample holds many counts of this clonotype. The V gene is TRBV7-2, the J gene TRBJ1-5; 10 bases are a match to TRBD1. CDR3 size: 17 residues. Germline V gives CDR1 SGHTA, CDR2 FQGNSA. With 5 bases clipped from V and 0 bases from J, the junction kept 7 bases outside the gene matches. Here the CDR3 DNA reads TGTGCCAGCAGCGCGGACAGGGGGGGCTATAGCAATCAGCCCCAGCATTTT. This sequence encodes CASSADRGGYSNQPQHF.

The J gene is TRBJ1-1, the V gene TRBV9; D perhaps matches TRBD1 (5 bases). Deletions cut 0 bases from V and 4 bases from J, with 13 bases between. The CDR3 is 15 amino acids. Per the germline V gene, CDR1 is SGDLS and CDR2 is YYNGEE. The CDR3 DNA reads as TGTGCCAGCAGCGTAGGATTCGGGGCTGGCACTGAAGCTTTCTTT. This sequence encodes CASSVGFGAGTEAFF.

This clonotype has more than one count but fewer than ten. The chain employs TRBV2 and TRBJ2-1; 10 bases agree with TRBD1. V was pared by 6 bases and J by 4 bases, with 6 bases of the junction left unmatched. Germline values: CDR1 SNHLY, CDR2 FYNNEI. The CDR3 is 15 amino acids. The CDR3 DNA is TGTGCCAGCAGAGAGGACAGGGGGATATACAATGAGCAGTTCTTC. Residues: CASREDRGIYNEQFF.

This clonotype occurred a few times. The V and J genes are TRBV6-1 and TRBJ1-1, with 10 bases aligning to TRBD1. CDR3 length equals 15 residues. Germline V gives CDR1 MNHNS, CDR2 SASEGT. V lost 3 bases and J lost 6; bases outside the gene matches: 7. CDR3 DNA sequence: TGTGCCAGCAGTGAGAGGGACAGGGGCTTCGCTGAAGCTTTCTTT. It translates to CASSERDRGFAEAFF.

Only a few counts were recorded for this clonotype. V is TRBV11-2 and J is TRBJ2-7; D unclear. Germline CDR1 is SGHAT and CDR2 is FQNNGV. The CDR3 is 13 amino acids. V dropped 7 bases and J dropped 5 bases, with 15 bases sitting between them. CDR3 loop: CASNPWPPNEQYF. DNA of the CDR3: TGTGCCAGCAACCCCTGGCCACCTAACGAGCAGTACTTC.

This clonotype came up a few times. In nucleotides, the CDR3 is TGTGCCATCAGTGAGAGGGGACTAGACTCCTACGAGCAGTACTTC. It translates to CAISERGLDSYEQYF. The rearrangement links TRBV10-3 to TRBJ2-7, with 8 bases lining up with TRBD2. Germline trimming cut 2 bases from V and 0 bases from J; bases unmatched to any gene: 3. The CDR3 length is 15 residues. Germline V gene lookup returns CDR1 ENHRY and CDR2 SYGVKD.

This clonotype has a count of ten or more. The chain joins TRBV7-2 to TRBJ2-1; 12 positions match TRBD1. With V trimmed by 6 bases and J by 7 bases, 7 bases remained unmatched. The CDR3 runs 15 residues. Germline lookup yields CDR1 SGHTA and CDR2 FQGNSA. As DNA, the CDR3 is TGTGCCAGCAGATCTGCGGGACAGGGGGCGAATGAGCAGTTCTTC. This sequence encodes CASRSAGQGANEQFF.

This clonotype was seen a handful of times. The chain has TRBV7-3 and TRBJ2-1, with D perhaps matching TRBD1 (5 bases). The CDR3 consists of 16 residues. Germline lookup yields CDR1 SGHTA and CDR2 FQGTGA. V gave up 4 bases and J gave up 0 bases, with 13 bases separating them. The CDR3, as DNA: TGTGCCAGCAGCTATAGCAGGGCTCACTCCTACAATGAGCAGTTCTTC. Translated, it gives CASSYSRAHSYNEQFF.